This TCR beta chain was captured in a study of T cells in Graves' hyperthyroidism and ophthalmopathy. This clonotype was seen at least ten times. What it recognizes is unknown. The germline V gene has CDR1 GTSNPN and CDR2 SVGIG (reference sequence). V lost 0 bases and J lost 0, with 6 bases in between. CDR3 size: 14 residues. Using RNA transcripts as the source, TCR beta CDR3 regions were amplified. The HTBI primer set drove a first-round RT-PCR of the TCR CDR3. TCRdb used MiXCR to reprocess the multiplex PCR reads, holding one entry per CDR3 protein. The sample has 600,000 to 650,000 distinct CDR3 sequences; 20% are singletons. Broader study findings: Model predictions of ophthalmopathy came a median around 6.5 months before onset.

The source of this sequence is a man younger than 40 with Graves' ophthalmopathy. Sequencing was carried out using blood. V and J are TRBV30 and TRBJ1-5; no firm D call. CDR3 DNA: TGTGCCTGGAGTGTACAGCTTAGCAATCAGCCCCAGCATTTT. It specifies CAWSVQLSNQPQHF.